Following are 9 T cell receptor beta chains from one sample sequenced in a study of post-analysis software for immune sequencing data. For these TCRs, the target antigens are not known. Study outcomes and limitations: Elevated frequency relative to controls characterized a handful of TRBV segments in patients, TRBV5-6, TRBV5-1 and TRBV20-1 among them.

Carried by the TCR beta cDNA libraries were unique molecular identifiers. TCRdb independently ran MiXCR on the PCR reads; one entry per CDR3 protein. This sample yields approximately 770,000 distinct CDR3 sequences, of which 40% to 55% are seen a single time; 4% to 5% belongs to the top ten. Source material: blood. The receptor source for this set is a girl under 18 with multiple sclerosis.

The sample holds a few counts of this clonotype. The V call is TRBV12-3 or TRBV12-4, the J call TRBJ2-3, with D possibly matching TRBD1 (7 bases). V dropped 4 bases and J dropped 3 bases, with 17 bases sitting between them. The CDR3 covers 16 residues. The CDR3 loop is CASSSSGGGWTDTQYF. The CDR3 bases are TGTGCCAGCAGTTCCTCAGGGGGAGGCTGGACAGATACGCAGTATTTT.

This clonotype was seen once. The V call is TRBV20-1, the J call TRBJ2-1; tentative D call: TRBD2 (5 bases). Germline V CDR1 and CDR2: DFQATT, SNEGSKA (reference sequence). V was pared by 5 bases and J by 5 bases, with 16 bases between. This CDR3 is built from 14 residues. This CDR3 reads CSAPTLISDNEQFF. The CDR3 DNA reads as TGCAGTGCTCCGACCCTGATTAGCGACAATGAGCAGTTCTTC.

The gene calls are TRBV20-1 and TRBJ1-3; 8 positions agree with TRBD1. This CDR3 region has 13 residues. From germline, CDR1 is DFQATT and CDR2 SNEGSKA (reference sequence). V lost 6 bases, J lost 6 bases, and 7 bases stayed unmatched. The CDR3: CSARGQGVNTIYF. CDR3 DNA sequence: TGCAGTGCGCGAGGACAGGGAGTAAACACCATATATTTT.

This chain uses TRBV6-1 with TRBJ1-5, with D maybe TRBD1 (6 bases). The CDR3 covers 14 residues. The ends were cut back, 6 bases at V and 6 bases at J, with 15 bases in the middle. CDR1 MNHNS and CDR2 SASEGT come from the germline V gene. This CDR3 is CASRRTDQGQPQHF. The CDR3 nucleotides are TGTGCCAGCAGAAGGACAGATCAGGGTCAGCCCCAGCATTTT.

The sample holds a few counts of this clonotype. V gene TRBV7-2 combines with J gene TRBJ2-3; 7 bases line up with TRBD2. Germline V CDR1 and CDR2: SGHTA, FQGNSA. The junction had 7 bases not matched to a gene; V was cut back by 6 bases and J by 1 base. This CDR3 region has 15 residues. CDR3 bases: TGTGCCAGCAGACAACTAGCGCGACGCACAGATACGCAGTATTTT. Protein sequence: CASRQLARRTDTQYF. Together with reference TRBV7-2 and TRBJ2-3, the CDR3 gives the full variable domain: GAGVSQSPSNKVTEKGKDVELRCDPISGHTALYWYRQSLGQGLEFLIYFQGNSAPDKSGLPSDRFSAERTGGSVSTLTIQRTQQEDSAVYLCASRQLARRTDTQYFGPGTRLTVL.

This clonotype was counted a single time. The genes are TRBV15 and TRBJ2-5; perhaps TRBD2 as D (5 bases). Trimming shortened V by 2 bases and J by 1 base, and 8 bases separated the two germline ends. CDR1 and CDR2 from the germline V gene are LNHNV and YYDKDF (reference sequence). The CDR3 sequence is 14 residues long. The CDR3 coding sequence is TGTGCCACCAGCAGATCGGGAACCCAAGAGACCCAGTACTTC. The encoded protein is CATSRSGTQETQYF.

The table lists this clonotype with a few counts. The chain carries TRBV7-9 and TRBJ2-7; a possible D gene is TRBD1 (7 bases). CDR3 size: 15 residues. Looked up from germline, CDR1 is SEHNR and CDR2 is FQNEAQ (reference sequence). The V and J ends lost 1 base and 5 bases respectively, with 15 bases between them. CDR3 coding DNA: TGTGCCAGCAGCTTAGTGGGAGGAGGGGGCGACGAGCAGTACTTC. Its protein product is CASSLVGGGGDEQYF.

V and J are TRBV29-1 and TRBJ2-1; possible D gene TRBD2, 5 bases. This CDR3 has 12 amino acids. Germline loops: CDR1 SQVTM, CDR2 ANQGSEA. Trimming cost V 6 bases and J 6 bases, with 12 bases left between them. CDR3 bases: TGCAGCGTAGCCCGGAGCGGCAATGAGCAGTTCTTC. Protein sequence: CSVARSGNEQFF.

The genes are TRBV28 and TRBJ2-7; 7 bases are shared with TRBD1. This CDR3 region has 15 residues. CDR1 is MDHEN, CDR2 SYDVKM, per germline. The trim removed 5 bases at V and 2 bases at J, leaving 9 bases unmatched. In DNA form, the CDR3 reads TGTGCCAGCAGTAGAGATTTTGGACAGGCCTACGAGCAGTACTTC. It translates to CASSRDFGQAYEQYF.